The entry below describes one T cell receptor (beta chain). The record originates from a study of blood T cell repertoires in COVID-19. The protocol was immunoSEQ multiplex PCR, while the TCRdb copy is restricted to in-frame clones and leaves out a portion. The data show a few hundred thousand clones, 80% to 90% seen once. Sequenced: PBMCs or T cells enriched from blood (not recorded which). The TCR was taken from a man in his thirties or forties who had recovered from COVID-19.

CDR3: CASSQGPPTHNEQFF. CDR3 bases: TGTGCCAGCAGCCAGGGCCCGCCGACTCACAATGAGCAGTTCTTC. The chain employs TRBV5-6 and TRBJ2-1; TRBD1 is a possible D gene (5 bases). Germline CDR1 and CDR2: SGHDT and YYEEEE. V dropped 4 bases and J dropped 5 bases, with 16 bases sitting between them. The CDR3 is made up of 15 amino acids.